The clone carrying this TCR beta chain was recorded a few times. No antigen is known for it. These data originate in a study of beta chain features in type 1 diabetes. General study findings and limits: There was a moderate but significant shortening of TCRB CDR3s in all four CD4+ subsets of Type 1 diabetes patients.

Germline V gene data show CDR1 as LGHNA and CDR2 as YNFKEQ. Trimming cost V 2 bases and J 2 bases; bases outside gene matches: 8. The CDR3 has 18 residues. Expressed TCRB transcripts were sequenced because the entire RNA isolate underwent reverse transcription. Using immunoSEQ multiplex PCR, the repertoire was profiled, and TCRdb retains in-frame clones only, with some absent. Of 120,000 or so clones detected, around 15% appear once; the ten largest clones hold roughly 2.5%. This receptor was identified in a man under 40 with type 1 diabetes. Sample: central memory CD4+ T cells from blood. The rearrangement joins TRBV4-2 to TRBJ2-1; 11 nucleotides match TRBD2. The DNA for the CDR3 is TGTGCCAGCAGCCAAAACGTACTAGCGGGGGCCCCCTACAATGAGCAGTTCTTC. Amino acids: CASSQNVLAGAPYNEQFF.